A selection of T cell receptor beta chains follows, all from one sample in a study of response to subunit inactivated influenza vaccine. TCRdb used MiXCR to reprocess the RT-PCR reads, holding one entry per CDR3 protein. The sample consists of hundreds of thousands of distinct CDR3 sequences, 21% of them appearing once. The sample here was PBMCs from blood, taken about 20 months after vaccination. Receptor source: a man aged 45 to 70 who received an inactivated influenza vaccine. Both conserved end residues are part of each CDR3. Each record gives: J gene, V gene, clone size, D gene, CDR3 protein, CDR3 DNA. D genes are given only for firm matches. Part of the rows lack a size; the others show once, few, many or a class for expanded clones.

TRBJ1-2	TRBV28	few	TRBD1	CASSLGQASGLRGYTF	TGTGCCAGCAGTCTCGGACAGGCATCTGGATTGAGAGGCTACACCTTC
TRBJ1-4	TRBV4-2	few	TRBD1	CASSQDQTGTNEKLFF	TGTGCCAGCAGCCAAGATCAGACAGGGACTAATGAAAAACTGTTTTTT
TRBJ1-6	TRBV7-2	-	-	CASSLEVGISPLHF	TGTGCCAGCAGCTTAGAGGTGGGAATCTCACCCCTCCACTTT
TRBJ1-6	TRBV4-3	-	TRBD1	CASSQDQGADSPLHF	TGCGCCAGCAGCCAAGATCAGGGGGCGGATTCACCCCTCCACTTT
TRBJ2-1	TRBV2	-	TRBD2	CASEGLAASSYNEQFF	TGTGCCAGCGAGGGACTAGCGGCAAGCTCCTACAATGAGCAGTTCTTC
TRBJ2-1	TRBV3-1	-	-	CASSQDGDRFSQLEQFF	TGTGCCAGCAGCCAAGATGGAGACAGGTTTTCCCAATTAGAGCAGTTCTTC
TRBJ2-1	TRBV27	-	TRBD2	CASSYIAGGDNNEQFF	TGTGCCAGCAGTTATATCGCGGGGGGGGACAACAATGAGCAGTTCTTC
TRBJ2-1	TRBV9	-	TRBD2	CASSVGAGLGSYNEQFF	TGTGCCAGCAGCGTTGGAGCGGGATTGGGTTCCTACAATGAGCAGTTCTTC
TRBJ2-1	TRBV7-2	-	TRBD2	CASSLFPGGDNEQFF	TGTGCCAGCAGCTTATTCCCGGGAGGCGACAATGAGCAGTTCTTC
TRBJ2-7	TRBV4-2	-	-	CASSQERDSRYEQYF	TGTGCCAGCAGCCAAGAGCGAGACTCACGGTACGAGCAGTACTTC
TRBJ2-7	TRBV7-9	-	TRBD1	CASSLLPGQGEYEQYF	TGTGCCAGCAGCTTACTTCCGGGACAGGGGGAGTACGAGCAGTACTTC
TRBJ2-7	TRBV28	-	-	CASSLYREQYF	TGTGCCAGCAGTTTATACAGGGAGCAGTACTTC
TRBJ1-2	TRBV19	few	-	CASSIWGASYGYTF	TGTGCCAGTAGTATCTGGGGCGCTTCCTATGGCTACACCTTC
TRBJ1-1	TRBV19	few	TRBD1	CASSHRGTHSEAFF	TGTGCCAGTAGCCACAGGGGGACCCACTCGGAAGCTTTCTTT
TRBJ2-3	TRBV12-3/TRBV12-4	-	-	CASSLGQGGTDTQYF	TGTGCCAGCAGTTTAGGACAGGGAGGGACAGATACGCAGTATTTT
TRBJ2-7	TRBV20-1	-	TRBD1	CSVPHRGSTYEQYF	TGCAGTGTACCCCACAGGGGGAGTACCTACGAGCAGTACTTC
TRBJ2-7	TRBV7-2	few	TRBD1	CASSSGTGRSLEQYF	TGTGCCAGCAGCTCTGGGACAGGGCGGTCCCTCGAGCAGTACTTC
TRBJ2-1	TRBV29-1	few	TRBD2	CSVTTSGGSYNEQFF	TGCAGCGTTACCACTAGCGGGGGGTCCTACAATGAGCAGTTCTTC
TRBJ2-7	TRBV18	few	TRBD1	CASSPRSPGGSYEQYF	TGTGCCAGCTCACCACGGTCCCCAGGGGGTTCCTACGAGCAGTACTTC
TRBJ1-1	TRBV5-1	-	TRBD1	CASSGPGQGTEAFF	TGCGCCAGCAGCGGTCCGGGACAGGGAACTGAAGCTTTCTTT
TRBJ1-5	TRBV20-1	few	-	CSARDGPYLDRWGNQPQHF	TGCAGTGCTAGAGATGGGCCTTACCTAGATCGGTGGGGCAATCAGCCCCAGCATTTT
TRBJ2-3	TRBV12-2	few	-	CASRLGLAGTTDTQYF	TGTGCAAGTCGCTTAGGACTAGCGGGAACCACAGATACGCAGTATTTT
TRBJ2-3	TRBV20-1	-	TRBD2	CSAGIAGATDTQYF	TGCAGTGCGGGGATAGCGGGGGCCACAGATACGCAGTATTTT
TRBJ1-6	TRBV5-1	many	TRBD1	CASSLSGTGVSPLHF	TGCGCCAGCAGCTTATCCGGGACAGGGGTCTCACCCCTCCACTTT
TRBJ1-1	TRBV5-1	few	-	CASSTGQLMNTEAFF	TGCGCCAGCAGTACAGGACAGCTTATGAACACTGAAGCTTTCTTT
TRBJ2-7	TRBV12-3/TRBV12-4	-	-	CASTRLGRGEQYF	TGTGCCAGCACTCGGTTGGGGCGCGGGGAGCAGTACTTC
TRBJ2-3	TRBV12-3/TRBV12-4	few	-	CASSLDYPTQYF	TGTGCCAGCAGTTTAGACTATCCTACGCAGTATTTT
TRBJ2-3	TRBV4-2	-	TRBD2	CASSQEGTRTGGQYF	TGTGCCAGCAGCCAAGAAGGGACTAGAACCGGGGGGCAGTATTTT
TRBJ1-3	TRBV9	few	TRBD1	CASSATTGSSGNTIYF	TGTGCCAGCAGCGCAACGACAGGGAGCTCTGGAAACACCATATATTTT
TRBJ1-2	TRBV27	few	TRBD1	CASSPEAGTDGYTF	TGTGCCAGCAGCCCCGAAGCCGGGACAGATGGCTACACCTTC
TRBJ2-1	TRBV5-1	-	TRBD2	CASSTGLAGNEQFF	TGCGCCAGCAGCACGGGACTAGCTGGCAATGAGCAGTTCTTC
TRBJ2-1	TRBV7-2	once	-	CASSLGAWTEQFF	TGTGCCAGCAGCTTAGGGGCTTGGACAGAGCAGTTCTTC
TRBJ1-6	TRBV7-2	-	-	CASSPGQFNPLHF	TGTGCCAGCAGCCCCGGACAGTTCAACCCCCTCCACTTT
TRBJ1-3	TRBV12-3/TRBV12-4	-	-	CASMGAGNTIYF	TGTGCCAGCATGGGAGCGGGAAACACCATATATTTT
TRBJ2-3	TRBV25-1	-	-	CASSELKGTYTDTQYF	TGTGCCAGCAGTGAATTGAAGGGAACATACACAGATACGCAGTATTTT
TRBJ1-1	TRBV12-3/TRBV12-4	many	-	CASSLTRGNTEAFF	TGTGCCAGCAGTCTCACACGGGGGAACACTGAAGCTTTCTTT
TRBJ1-3	TRBV4-1	few	-	CASSQITWVGTIYF	TGCGCCAGCAGCCAAATTACCTGGGTCGGCACCATATATTTT
TRBJ2-1	TRBV7-6	many	TRBD2	CASSPSLGGGASSYNEQFF	TGTGCCAGCAGCCCGAGCCTTGGCGGGGGGGCCAGTTCCTACAATGAGCAGTTCTTC
TRBJ2-3	TRBV12-3/TRBV12-4	-	-	CASSPARVNTQYF	TGTGCCAGCAGCCCCGCCAGGGTGAATACGCAGTATTTT
TRBJ1-1	TRBV3-1	few	-	CASSLQGITEAFF	TGTGCCAGCAGTTTACAGGGTATCACTGAAGCTTTCTTT
TRBJ1-2	TRBV9	many	-	CASSVGSGDYGYTF	TGTGCCAGCAGCGTAGGGTCTGGAGACTATGGCTACACCTTC
TRBJ2-7	TRBV27	few	-	CASTPRWASSHEQYF	TGTGCCAGCACCCCTCGGTGGGCTAGCTCCCACGAGCAGTACTTC
TRBJ1-4	TRBV29-1	-	TRBD1	CSVTGQGNGKLFF	TGCAGCGTCACCGGACAGGGCAATGGAAAACTGTTTTTT
TRBJ2-5	TRBV11-3	-	-	CASSPDIGETQYF	TGTGCCAGCAGCCCGGACATAGGAGAGACCCAGTACTTC
TRBJ1-2	TRBV7-8	few	-	CASSLVGTGGYTF	TGTGCCAGCAGCTTGGTAGGGACCGGGGGCTACACCTTC
TRBJ2-2	TRBV9	few	TRBD2	CASSLHPDLAGGYTGELFF	TGTGCCAGCAGCCTACACCCCGATCTAGCGGGAGGGTACACCGGGGAGCTGTTTTTT
TRBJ2-6	TRBV20-1	few	TRBD1	CSARPPTGGVAGANVLTF	TGCAGTGCTAGACCCCCTACAGGGGGCGTAGCCGGGGCCAACGTCCTGACTTTC
TRBJ1-2	TRBV18	-	TRBD1	CASSPPGTGTYGYTF	TGTGCCAGCTCACCACCCGGGACAGGGACCTATGGCTACACCTTC
TRBJ1-4	TRBV27	few	TRBD1	CASSYAGGTEKLFF	TGTGCCAGCAGTTATGCAGGGGGCACTGAAAAACTGTTTTTT